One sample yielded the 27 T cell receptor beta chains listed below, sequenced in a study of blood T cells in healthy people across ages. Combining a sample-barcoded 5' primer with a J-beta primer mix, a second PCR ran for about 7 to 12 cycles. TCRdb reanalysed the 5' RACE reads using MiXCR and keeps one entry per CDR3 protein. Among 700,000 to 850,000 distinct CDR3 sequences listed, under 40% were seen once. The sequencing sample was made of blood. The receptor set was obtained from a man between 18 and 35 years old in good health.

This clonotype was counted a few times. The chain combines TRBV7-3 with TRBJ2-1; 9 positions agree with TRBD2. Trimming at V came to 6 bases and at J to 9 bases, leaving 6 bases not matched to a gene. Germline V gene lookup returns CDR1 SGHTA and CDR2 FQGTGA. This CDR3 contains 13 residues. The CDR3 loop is CASSRGGAIEQFF. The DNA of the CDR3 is TGTGCCAGCAGTCGCGGGGGGGCTATTGAGCAGTTCTTC.

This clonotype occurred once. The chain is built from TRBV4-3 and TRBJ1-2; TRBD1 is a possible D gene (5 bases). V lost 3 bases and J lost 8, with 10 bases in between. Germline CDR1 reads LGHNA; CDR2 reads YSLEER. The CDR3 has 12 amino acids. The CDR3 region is CASSHRGDGYTF. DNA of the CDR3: TGCGCCAGCAGCCATCGGGGGGACGGCTACACCTTC.

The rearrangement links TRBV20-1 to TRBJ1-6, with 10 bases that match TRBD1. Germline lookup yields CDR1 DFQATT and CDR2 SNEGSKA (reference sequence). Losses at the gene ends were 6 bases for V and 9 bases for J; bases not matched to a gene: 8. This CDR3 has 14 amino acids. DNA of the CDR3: TGCAGTGCGAACGACAGGGGGCAGGTTTCACCCCTCCACTTT. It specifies CSANDRGQVSPLHF.

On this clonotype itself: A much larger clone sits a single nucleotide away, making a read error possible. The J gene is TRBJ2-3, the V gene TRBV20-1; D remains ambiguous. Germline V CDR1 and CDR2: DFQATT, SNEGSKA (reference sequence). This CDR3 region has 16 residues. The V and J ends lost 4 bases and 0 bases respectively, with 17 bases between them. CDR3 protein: CSATPPLISSTDTQYF. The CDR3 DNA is TGCAGTGCTACCCCACCATTAATTTCTAGCACAGATACGCAGTATTTT.

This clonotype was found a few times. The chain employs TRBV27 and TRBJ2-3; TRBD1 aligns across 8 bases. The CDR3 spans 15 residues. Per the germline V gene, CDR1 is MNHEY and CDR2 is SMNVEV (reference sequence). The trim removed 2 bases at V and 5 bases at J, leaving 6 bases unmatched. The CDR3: CASSLSAGGVDTQYF. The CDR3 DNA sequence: TGTGCCAGCAGTTTAAGCGCAGGGGGCGTAGATACGCAGTATTTT.

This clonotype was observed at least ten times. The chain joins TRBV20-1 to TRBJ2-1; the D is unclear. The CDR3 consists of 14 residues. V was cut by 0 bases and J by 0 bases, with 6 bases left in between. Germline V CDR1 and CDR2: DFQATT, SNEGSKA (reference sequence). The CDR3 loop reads CSAREVSSYNEQFF. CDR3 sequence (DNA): TGCAGTGCTAGAGAGGTGAGCTCCTACAATGAGCAGTTCTTC.

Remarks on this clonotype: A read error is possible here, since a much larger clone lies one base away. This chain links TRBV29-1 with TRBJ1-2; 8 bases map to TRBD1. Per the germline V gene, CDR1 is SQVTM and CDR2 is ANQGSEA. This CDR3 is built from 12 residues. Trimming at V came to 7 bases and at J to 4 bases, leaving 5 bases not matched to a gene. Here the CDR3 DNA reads TGCAGCGCCTCCGGACAGGGCTATGGCTACACCTTC. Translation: CSASGQGYGYTF.

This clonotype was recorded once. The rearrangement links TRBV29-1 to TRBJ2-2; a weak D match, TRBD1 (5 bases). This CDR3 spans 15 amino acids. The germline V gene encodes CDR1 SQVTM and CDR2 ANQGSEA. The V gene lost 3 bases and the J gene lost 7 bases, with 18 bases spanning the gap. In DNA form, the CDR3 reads TGCAGCGTTGAGCCCCCTCTGGGGCTGGTCGGGGAGCTGTTTTTT. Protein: CSVEPPLGLVGELFF.

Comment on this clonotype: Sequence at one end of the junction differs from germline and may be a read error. The CDR3 DNA reads as TGTGCCAGCATCTCCAACGGGGGTTTTAGCACAGATATGCAGTATTTT. This gives the protein CASISNGGFSTDMQYF. The V gene is TRBV12-3 or TRBV12-4, the J gene TRBJ2-3; TRBD2 might be the D (6 bases). The length of the CDR3 is 16 residues.

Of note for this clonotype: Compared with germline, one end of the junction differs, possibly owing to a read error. CDR3 coding DNA: TGTGCCAGCAGCGTAGATGATTCTTACAATGAGCAGTTCTTC. Protein sequence: CASSVDDSYNEQFF. V gene TRBV11-2 combines with J gene TRBJ2-1; no definite D call. Germline assignment: CDR1 SGHAT and CDR2 FQNNGV. The CDR3 is made up of 14 amino acids.

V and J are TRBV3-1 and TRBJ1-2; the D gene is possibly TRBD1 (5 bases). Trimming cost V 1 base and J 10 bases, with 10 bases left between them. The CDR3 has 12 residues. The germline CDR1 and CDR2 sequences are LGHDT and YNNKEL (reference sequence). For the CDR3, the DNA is TGTGCCAGCAGCCAAGGGGACCGCTCCTACACCTTC. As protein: CASSQGDRSYTF.

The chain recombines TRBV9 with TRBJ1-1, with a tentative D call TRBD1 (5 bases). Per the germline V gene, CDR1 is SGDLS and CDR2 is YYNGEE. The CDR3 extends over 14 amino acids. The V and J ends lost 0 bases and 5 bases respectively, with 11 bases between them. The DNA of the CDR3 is TGTGCCAGCAGCGTAGGGGGGGTTTTTACTGAAGCTTTCTTT. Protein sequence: CASSVGGVFTEAFF. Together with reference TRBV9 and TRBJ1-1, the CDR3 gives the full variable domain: DSGVTQTPKHLITATGQRVTLRCSPRSGDLSVYWYQQSLDQGLQFLIQYYNGEERAKGNILERFSAQQFPDLHSELNLSSLELGDSALYFCASSVGGVFTEAFFGQGTRLTVV.

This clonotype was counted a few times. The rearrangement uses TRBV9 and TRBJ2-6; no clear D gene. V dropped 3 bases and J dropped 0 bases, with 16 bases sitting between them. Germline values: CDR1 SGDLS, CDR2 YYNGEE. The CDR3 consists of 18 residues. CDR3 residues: CASSDRVGFASGANVLTF. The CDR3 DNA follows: TGTGCCAGCAGCGATAGGGTAGGGTTCGCCTCTGGGGCCAACGTCCTGACTTTC.

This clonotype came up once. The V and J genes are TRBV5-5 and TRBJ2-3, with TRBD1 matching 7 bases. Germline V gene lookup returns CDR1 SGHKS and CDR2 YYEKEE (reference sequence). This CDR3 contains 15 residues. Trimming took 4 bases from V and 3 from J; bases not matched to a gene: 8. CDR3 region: CASSQTGTRTDTQYF. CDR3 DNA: TGTGCCAGCAGCCAGACAGGGACGAGGACAGATACGCAGTATTTT.

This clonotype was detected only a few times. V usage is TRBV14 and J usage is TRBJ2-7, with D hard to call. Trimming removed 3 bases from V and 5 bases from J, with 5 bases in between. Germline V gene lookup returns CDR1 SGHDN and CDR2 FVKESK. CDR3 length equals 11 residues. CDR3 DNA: TGTGCCAGCAGCCACACGGACGAGCAGTACTTC. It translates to CASSHTDEQYF. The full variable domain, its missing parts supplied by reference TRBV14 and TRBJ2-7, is EAGVTQFPSHSVIEKGQTVTLRCDPISGHDNLYWYRRVMGKEIKFLLHFVKESKQDESGMPNNRFLAERTGGTYSTLKVQPAELEDSGVYFCASSHTDEQYFGPGTRLTVT.

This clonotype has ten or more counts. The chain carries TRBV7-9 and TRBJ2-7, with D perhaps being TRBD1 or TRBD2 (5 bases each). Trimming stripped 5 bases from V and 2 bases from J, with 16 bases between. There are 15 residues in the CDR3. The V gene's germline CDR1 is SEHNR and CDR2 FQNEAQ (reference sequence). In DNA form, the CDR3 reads TGTGCCAGCAGCCCCCAGGGAGAAGGGACCTACGAGCAGTACTTC. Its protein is CASSPQGEGTYEQYF. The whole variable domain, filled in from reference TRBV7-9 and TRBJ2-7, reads DTGVSQNPRHKITKRGQNVTFRCDPISEHNRLYWYRQTLGQGPEFLTYFQNEAQLEKSRLLSDRFSAERPKGSFSTLEIQRTEQGDSAMYLCASSPQGEGTYEQYFGPGTRLTVT.

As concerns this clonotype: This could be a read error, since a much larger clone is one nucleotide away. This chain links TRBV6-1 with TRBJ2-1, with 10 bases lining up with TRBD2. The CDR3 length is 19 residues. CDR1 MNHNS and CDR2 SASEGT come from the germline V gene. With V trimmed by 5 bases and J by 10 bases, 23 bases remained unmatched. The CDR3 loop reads CASSPTGLANLKSSYEQFF. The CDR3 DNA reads TGTGCCAGCAGTCCAACGGGACTAGCGAACCTTAAGAGCTCCTACGAGCAGTTCTTC.

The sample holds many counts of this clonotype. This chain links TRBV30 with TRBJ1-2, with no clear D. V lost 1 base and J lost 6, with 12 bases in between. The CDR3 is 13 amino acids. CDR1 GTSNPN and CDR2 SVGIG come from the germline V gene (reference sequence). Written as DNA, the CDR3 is TGTGCCTGGAGTGCGGACGGCTTTCATGGCTACACCTTC. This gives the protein CAWSADGFHGYTF.

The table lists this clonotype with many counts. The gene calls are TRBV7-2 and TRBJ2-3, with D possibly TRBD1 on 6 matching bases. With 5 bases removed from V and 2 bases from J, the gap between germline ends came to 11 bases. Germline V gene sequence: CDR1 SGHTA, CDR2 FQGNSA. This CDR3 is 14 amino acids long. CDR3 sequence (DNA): TGTGCCAGCAGCCCACAGGGTTCCACAGATACGCAGTATTTT. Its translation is CASSPQGSTDTQYF. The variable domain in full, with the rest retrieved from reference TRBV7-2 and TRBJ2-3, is GAGVSQSPSNKVTEKGKDVELRCDPISGHTALYWYRQSLGQGLEFLIYFQGNSAPDKSGLPSDRFSAERTGGSVSTLTIQRTQQEDSAVYLCASSPQGSTDTQYFGPGTRLTVL.

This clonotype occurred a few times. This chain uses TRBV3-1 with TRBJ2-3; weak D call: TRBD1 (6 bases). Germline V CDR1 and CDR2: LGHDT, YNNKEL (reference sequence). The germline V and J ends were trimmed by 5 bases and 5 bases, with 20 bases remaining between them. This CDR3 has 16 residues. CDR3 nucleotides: TGTGCCAGCAGCGAGTTAAACAGGGCTAGTGGAGATACGCAGTATTTT. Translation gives CASSELNRASGDTQYF.

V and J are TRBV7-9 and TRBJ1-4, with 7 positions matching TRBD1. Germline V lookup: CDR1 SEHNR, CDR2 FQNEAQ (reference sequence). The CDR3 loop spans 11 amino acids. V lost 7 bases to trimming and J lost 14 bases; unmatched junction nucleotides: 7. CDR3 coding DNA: TGTGCCAGCACCAACGACAGGGCCCTGTTTTTT. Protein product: CASTNDRALFF.

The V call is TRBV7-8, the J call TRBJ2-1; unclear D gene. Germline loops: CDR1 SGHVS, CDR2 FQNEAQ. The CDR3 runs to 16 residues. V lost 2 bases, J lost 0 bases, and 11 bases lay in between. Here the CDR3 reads CASSLRRQSSYNEQFF. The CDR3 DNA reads TGTGCCAGCAGCTTAAGACGTCAGAGCTCCTACAATGAGCAGTTCTTC. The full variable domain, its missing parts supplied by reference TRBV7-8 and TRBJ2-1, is GAGVSQSPRYKVAKRGQDVALRCDPISGHVSLFWYQQALGQGPEFLTYFQNEAQLDKSGLPSDRFFAERPEGSVSTLKIQRTQQEDSAVYLCASSLRRQSSYNEQFFGPGTRLTVL.

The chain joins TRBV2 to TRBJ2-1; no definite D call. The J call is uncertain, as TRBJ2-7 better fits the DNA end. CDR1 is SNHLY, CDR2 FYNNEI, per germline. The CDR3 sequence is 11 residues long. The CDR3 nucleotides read TGTGCCAGTGACCGATACAATGAGCAGTACTTC. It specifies CASDRYNEQYF.

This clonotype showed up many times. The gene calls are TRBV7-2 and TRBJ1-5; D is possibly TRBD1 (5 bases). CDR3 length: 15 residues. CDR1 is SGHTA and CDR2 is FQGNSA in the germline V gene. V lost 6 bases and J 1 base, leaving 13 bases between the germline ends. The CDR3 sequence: CASRPGTDSNQPQHF. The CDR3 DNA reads TGTGCCAGCAGGCCCGGGACTGACAGCAATCAGCCCCAGCATTTT. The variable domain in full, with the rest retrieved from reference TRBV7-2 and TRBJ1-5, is GAGVSQSPSNKVTEKGKDVELRCDPISGHTALYWYRQSLGQGLEFLIYFQGNSAPDKSGLPSDRFSAERTGGSVSTLTIQRTQQEDSAVYLCASRPGTDSNQPQHFGDGTRLSIL.

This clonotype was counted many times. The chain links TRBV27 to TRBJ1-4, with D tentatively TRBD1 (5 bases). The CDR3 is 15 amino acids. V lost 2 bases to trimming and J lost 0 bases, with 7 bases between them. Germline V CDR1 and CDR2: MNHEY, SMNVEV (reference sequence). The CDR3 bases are TGTGCCAGCAGTTTAGGGGACTCAACTAATGAAAAACTGTTTTTT. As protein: CASSLGDSTNEKLFF.

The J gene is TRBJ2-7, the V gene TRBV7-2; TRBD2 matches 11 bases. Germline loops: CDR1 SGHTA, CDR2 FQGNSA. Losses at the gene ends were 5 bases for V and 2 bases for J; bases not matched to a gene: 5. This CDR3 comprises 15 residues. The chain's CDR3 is CASSPGGLAAYEQYF. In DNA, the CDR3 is TGTGCCAGCAGCCCGGGGGGACTAGCGGCCTACGAGCAGTACTTC.

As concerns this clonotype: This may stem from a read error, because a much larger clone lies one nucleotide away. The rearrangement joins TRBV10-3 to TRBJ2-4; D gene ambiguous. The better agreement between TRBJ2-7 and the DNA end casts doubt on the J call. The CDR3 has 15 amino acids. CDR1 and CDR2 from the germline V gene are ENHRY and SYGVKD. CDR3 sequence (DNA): TGTGCCATCAGTGAGGCGATACAAGGACGATCCGAGCAGTACTTC. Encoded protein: CAISEAIQGRSEQYF.